What follows are 5 T cell receptor beta chains derived from one specimen sequenced in a study of blood T cells in healthy people across ages (dated by TCRdb to about 2015). Library preparation was by 5' RACE. Sequencing relied on an Illumina HiSeq 2500. The second PCR ran for about 7 to 11 cycles and used a J-beta primer mix along with a sample-barcoded 5' primer. TCRdb applied fastp at Q25 and MiXCR to the public reads, then kept only in-frame beta chains. Every entry covers one CDR3 protein and lists the most common genes and DNA from its rows. The sample table shows hundreds of thousands of distinct CDR3 sequences, and around 24% are seen once. The biggest ten clones account for around 10% of the sample. Another study also made use of these data, one on T cells of mothers and their children.

Material: blood. All receptors derive from a boy aged 5-17 years in good health.

This clonotype has only a few counts. The chain has TRBV10-3 and TRBJ2-5; no reliable D call. The CDR3 loop spans 15 amino acids. V dropped 3 bases and J dropped 2 bases, with 13 bases sitting between them. The V gene's germline CDR1 is ENHRY and CDR2 SYGVKD. This CDR3 reads CAISDGTDLQETQYF. DNA for the CDR3: TGTGCCATCAGTGATGGAACAGACCTACAAGAGACCCAGTACTTC.

This clonotype has a handful of counts. CDR3 bases: TGTGCCAGCAGCTTAGACAGTAGGAACACTGAAGCTTTCTTT. Residues: CASSLDSRNTEAFF. The chain employs TRBV7-9 and TRBJ1-1; D gene ambiguous. The CDR3 sequence is 14 residues long. V was shortened by 1 base and J by 1 base, with 7 bases between the two germline ends. In germline, CDR1 is SEHNR, CDR2 FQNEAQ (reference sequence).

The V and J genes are TRBV20-1 and TRBJ2-7; possibly TRBD2 for D (5 bases). This CDR3 spans 19 amino acids. Looked up from germline, CDR1 is DFQATT and CDR2 is SNEGSKA (reference sequence). V lost 0 bases, J lost 0 bases, and 24 bases lay in between. For the CDR3, the DNA is TGCAGTGCTAGAGATCAAAAAAGGAGTAGGGTGGGGAGCTCCTACGAGCAGTACTTC. Translation: CSARDQKRSRVGSSYEQYF.

This clonotype was observed a few times. The genes are TRBV12-3 or TRBV12-4 and TRBJ1-5; D remains ambiguous. V lost 7 bases and J lost 1, with 8 bases in between. This CDR3 is 13 amino acids long. The CDR3 bases are TGTGCCAGCACCTCGGACAGCAATCAGCCCCAGCATTTT. Its translation: CASTSDSNQPQHF.

The chain carries TRBV25-1 and TRBJ1-1; unclear D gene. The germline gives CDR1 MGHDK, CDR2 SYGVNS. V dropped 3 bases and J dropped 1 base, with 9 bases sitting between them. The CDR3 spans 14 residues. Here the CDR3 reads CASSDSLQNTEAFF. In nucleotides, the CDR3 is TGTGCCAGCAGTGACTCGCTTCAGAACACTGAAGCTTTCTTT.